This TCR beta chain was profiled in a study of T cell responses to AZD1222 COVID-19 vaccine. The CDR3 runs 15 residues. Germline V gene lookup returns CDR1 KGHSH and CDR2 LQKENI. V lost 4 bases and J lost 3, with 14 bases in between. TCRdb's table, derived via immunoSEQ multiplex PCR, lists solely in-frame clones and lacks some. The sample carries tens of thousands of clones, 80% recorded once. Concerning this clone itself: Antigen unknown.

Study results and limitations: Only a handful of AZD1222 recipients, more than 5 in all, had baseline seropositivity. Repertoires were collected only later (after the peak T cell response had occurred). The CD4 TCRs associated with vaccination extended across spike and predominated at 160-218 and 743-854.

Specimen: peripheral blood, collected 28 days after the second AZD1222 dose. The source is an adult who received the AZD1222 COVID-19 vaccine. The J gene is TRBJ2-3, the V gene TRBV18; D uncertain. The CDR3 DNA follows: TGTGCCAGCTCACTGGGTTTTATGAATACAGATACGCAGTATTTT. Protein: CASSLGFMNTDTQYF.